The T cell receptor beta chain described here comes from a study of T cells expressing NK-cell markers. Study-level information: Repertoire data for TCR beta were derived from sorted T cells (CD3+CD56+NKG2C+, CD3+CD56+NKG2C- and CD3+CD56-NKG2C+). Study-level results: In roughly six donors, dominant NKG2C+ clonotypes were roughly 1.0-7.0% of CD8+ T cells. What remained unclear was the HCMV specificity of expanded NKG2C+ T cell clones.

For TCR beta, cDNA was produced by 5'RACE template switching with UMIs. From the 5' RACE reads, TCRdb lists one entry per CDR3 protein and no DNA. Recorded for this sample: hundreds of thousands of distinct CDR3 sequences. With respect to this clonotype: Antigen: not known.

Material: blood T cells: a sorted CD56 or NKG2C T cell subset, CD4+ or CD8+ T cells, or bulk PBMC T cells (not recorded which). The sequence was obtained from a man aged 18 to 69 in good health.

The CDR3 here is CASSPYTAGEQYF. The chain links TRBV27 to TRBJ2-7; TCRdb outputs TRBD2, but without DNA this stays unchecked. CDR1 and CDR2 (germline): MNHEY, SMNVEV (reference sequence). The CDR3 is made up of 13 amino acids.